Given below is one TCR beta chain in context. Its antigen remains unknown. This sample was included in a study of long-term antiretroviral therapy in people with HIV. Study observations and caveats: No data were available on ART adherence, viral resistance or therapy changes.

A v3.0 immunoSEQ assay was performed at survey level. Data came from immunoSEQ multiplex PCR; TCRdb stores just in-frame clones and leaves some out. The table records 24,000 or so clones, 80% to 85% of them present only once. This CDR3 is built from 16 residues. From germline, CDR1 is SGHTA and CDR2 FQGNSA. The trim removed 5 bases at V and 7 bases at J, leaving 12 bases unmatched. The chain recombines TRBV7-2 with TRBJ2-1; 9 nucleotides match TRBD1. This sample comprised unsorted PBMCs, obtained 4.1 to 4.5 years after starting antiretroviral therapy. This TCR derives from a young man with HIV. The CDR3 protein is CASSPSRTGARNEQFF. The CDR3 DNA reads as TGTGCCAGCAGCCCTAGCCGGACAGGGGCGAGGAATGAGCAGTTCTTC.